These T cell receptor beta chains were read from a single sample in a study of T cell responses to AZD1222 COVID-19 vaccine. This table comes from immunoSEQ multiplex PCR, and its TCRdb copy is limited to in-frame clones, with some not included. The table lists roughly 150,000 clones, 85% to 95% of them singletons. The sequences come from peripheral blood, collected 28 days after the second AZD1222 dose. Source of these receptors: an adult who received the AZD1222 COVID-19 vaccine. The CDR3 runs from the conserved cysteine through the conserved F or W. The order of the fields is D gene, J gene, clone size, V gene, CDR3 DNA, CDR3 protein. The D gene is left open where the match is weak. Part of the rows lack a size; the others show once, few, many or a class for expanded clones.

D gene: NA; J gene: TRBJ1-4; clone size: NA; V gene: TRBV7-6; CDR3 DNA: TGTGCCAGCAGCTTGGGCGGGGGTAATGAAAAACTGTTTTTT; CDR3 protein: CASSLGGGNEKLFF
D gene: TRBD1; J gene: TRBJ2-7; clone size: NA; V gene: TRBV7-3; CDR3 DNA: TGTGCCAGCAGCATTACAGGGGGCGCATCCTACGAGCAGTACTTC; CDR3 protein: CASSITGGASYEQYF
D gene: TRBD1; J gene: TRBJ2-5; clone size: NA; V gene: TRBV30; CDR3 DNA: TGTGCCTGGGGACAGGGCCAAGAGACCCAGTACTTC; CDR3 protein: CAWGQGQETQYF
D gene: TRBD2; J gene: TRBJ2-7; clone size: once; V gene: TRBV20-1; CDR3 DNA: TGCAGTGCTAGTCGTCTAGCGGGGGGCTACGAGCAGTACTTC; CDR3 protein: CSASRLAGGYEQYF
D gene: NA; J gene: TRBJ1-3; clone size: few; V gene: TRBV28; CDR3 DNA: TGTGCCAGCGGGGGGGGAGAACAGGGTGCTGGAAACACCATATATTTT; CDR3 protein: CASGGGEQGAGNTIYF
D gene: NA; J gene: TRBJ2-7; clone size: NA; V gene: TRBV18; CDR3 DNA: TGTGCCAGCTCCTACAGGACGGCGAGCTCCTACGAGCAGTACTTC; CDR3 protein: CASSYRTASSYEQYF
D gene: NA; J gene: TRBJ1-4; clone size: NA; V gene: TRBV4-1; CDR3 DNA: TGCGCCAGCAGCTTCCGCCGAACAGAAAAACTGTTTTTT; CDR3 protein: CASSFRRTEKLFF
D gene: NA; J gene: TRBJ2-7; clone size: once; V gene: TRBV3-1/TRBV3-2; CDR3 DNA: TGTGCCAGCAGCCAGCGCCGTGGGAATTGGGTTCGAGAGCAGTACTTC; CDR3 protein: CASSQRRGNWVREQYF
D gene: TRBD2; J gene: TRBJ2-7; clone size: NA; V gene: TRBV10-2; CDR3 DNA: TGCGCCAGCAGGTCTAGCGGGGAGTACGAGCAGTACTTC; CDR3 protein: CASRSSGEYEQYF
D gene: NA; J gene: TRBJ1-4; clone size: NA; V gene: TRBV19; CDR3 DNA: TGTGCCAGTAGTACGAGGGCAGCAACTAATGAAAAACTGTTTTTT; CDR3 protein: CASSTRAATNEKLFF
D gene: TRBD1; J gene: TRBJ2-1; clone size: NA; V gene: TRBV18; CDR3 DNA: TGTGCCAGCTCACCGCAAAGAGGACAGGGGGAAAATGAGCAGTTCTTC; CDR3 protein: CASSPQRGQGENEQFF
D gene: NA; J gene: TRBJ1-1; clone size: NA; V gene: TRBV14; CDR3 DNA: TGTGCCAGCAGCCAAACAGGAAACACTGAAGCTTTCTTT; CDR3 protein: CASSQTGNTEAFF
D gene: NA; J gene: TRBJ2-3; clone size: NA; V gene: TRBV5-1; CDR3 DNA: TGCGCCAGCAGCTTGGACAGCCCCACAGATACGCAGTATTTT; CDR3 protein: CASSLDSPTDTQYF
D gene: NA; J gene: TRBJ2-5; clone size: NA; V gene: TRBV19; CDR3 DNA: TGTGCCAGTAGTACCCAAAGGGGCCGAAGGACACAGACCCAGTACTTC; CDR3 protein: CASSTQRGRRTQTQYF
D gene: NA; J gene: TRBJ1-4; clone size: NA; V gene: TRBV11-2; CDR3 DNA: TGTGCCAGCACACAAATGGGGGGCGGAAATGAAAAACTGTTTTTT; CDR3 protein: CASTQMGGGNEKLFF
D gene: TRBD1; J gene: TRBJ1-5; clone size: NA; V gene: TRBV6-6; CDR3 DNA: TGTGCCAGCAGTATAGGACTCCGGGACAGCGGACAGCCCCAGCATTTT; CDR3 protein: CASSIGLRDSGQPQHF
D gene: NA; J gene: TRBJ1-2; clone size: once; V gene: TRBV12-3/TRBV12-4; CDR3 DNA: TGTGCCAGCAGTCTACCCAGGGCCGGCTACACCTTC; CDR3 protein: CASSLPRAGYTF
D gene: TRBD1; J gene: TRBJ1-6; clone size: NA; V gene: TRBV5-6; CDR3 DNA: TGTGCCAGCAGCTTGGAAAGGGACAGGGTAGGGTCACCCCTCCACTTT; CDR3 protein: CASSLERDRVGSPLHF
D gene: TRBD2; J gene: TRBJ2-5; clone size: NA; V gene: TRBV19; CDR3 DNA: TGTGCCAGTAAACTAGCGGGAGCAGAGACCCAGTACTTC; CDR3 protein: CASKLAGAETQYF
D gene: NA; J gene: TRBJ2-2; clone size: NA; V gene: TRBV3-1/TRBV3-2; CDR3 DNA: TGTGCCAGCAGCCAAGAGGCCTTTCCGGGGGCTAAAGGGGAGCTGTTTTTT; CDR3 protein: CASSQEAFPGAKGELFF
D gene: TRBD2; J gene: TRBJ2-7; clone size: NA; V gene: TRBV7-2; CDR3 DNA: TGTGCCAGCAGCTTAGAAGGGACTAGCGGGGGGGACGAGCAGTACTTC; CDR3 protein: CASSLEGTSGGDEQYF
D gene: NA; J gene: TRBJ1-1; clone size: NA; V gene: TRBV4-1; CDR3 DNA: TGCGCCAGCAGCCGGGACGGCCGAGCTTTCTTT; CDR3 protein: CASSRDGRAFF
D gene: NA; J gene: TRBJ1-4; clone size: NA; V gene: TRBV14; CDR3 DNA: TGTGCCAGCAGCCAAGGAGCGTGGGGGGAAAAACTGTTTTTT; CDR3 protein: CASSQGAWGEKLFF
D gene: TRBD2; J gene: TRBJ2-1; clone size: NA; V gene: TRBV19; CDR3 DNA: TGTGCCAGTAGAATTAGGGCGGGAGCTCACAATGAGCAGTTCTTC; CDR3 protein: CASRIRAGAHNEQFF
D gene: NA; J gene: TRBJ2-5; clone size: NA; V gene: TRBV7-8; CDR3 DNA: TGTGCCAGCAGCGGGCGGGACTCCAAAGAGACCCAGTACTTC; CDR3 protein: CASSGRDSKETQYF
D gene: TRBD1; J gene: TRBJ1-1; clone size: NA; V gene: TRBV29-1; CDR3 DNA: TGCAGCGCCGAACAGGGGGGGAACACTGAAGCTTTCTTT; CDR3 protein: CSAEQGGNTEAFF
D gene: NA; J gene: TRBJ1-1; clone size: once; V gene: TRBV4-1; CDR3 DNA: TGCGCCAGCAGCCAAGAAGGGATTGAGGGAACTGAAGCTTTCTTT; CDR3 protein: CASSQEGIEGTEAFF
D gene: TRBD2; J gene: TRBJ2-7; clone size: NA; V gene: TRBV7-9; CDR3 DNA: TGTGCCAGCAGCTCACCGGGGGGCTCCTACGAGCAGTACTTC; CDR3 protein: CASSSPGGSYEQYF
D gene: TRBD2; J gene: TRBJ2-2; clone size: NA; V gene: TRBV18; CDR3 DNA: TGTGCCAGCTCACCAAATCTAGCGGGGAACACCGGGGAGCTGTTTTTT; CDR3 protein: CASSPNLAGNTGELFF
D gene: NA; J gene: TRBJ1-2; clone size: NA; V gene: TRBV7-2; CDR3 DNA: TGTGCCAGCAGCTTAGTGGGCTTCGGCAGGGCTAACTATGGCTACACCTTC; CDR3 protein: CASSLVGFGRANYGYTF
D gene: NA; J gene: TRBJ2-7; clone size: NA; V gene: TRBV11-1; CDR3 DNA: TGTGCCAGCAGCCCGGGACGGCTTTCTAGCATGGTGCAGTACTTC; CDR3 protein: CASSPGRLSSMVQYF
D gene: TRBD1; J gene: TRBJ1-2; clone size: NA; V gene: TRBV19; CDR3 DNA: TGTGCCAGTAGTATACAGACAGGGAACTATGGCTACACCTTC; CDR3 protein: CASSIQTGNYGYTF
D gene: NA; J gene: TRBJ1-2; clone size: NA; V gene: TRBV12-3/TRBV12-4; CDR3 DNA: TGTGCCAGCAGTTTAAACAGGATCTATGGCTACACCTTC; CDR3 protein: CASSLNRIYGYTF
D gene: TRBD1; J gene: TRBJ1-2; clone size: NA; V gene: TRBV19; CDR3 DNA: TGTGCCAGTAGTATCCAGGGGGCTGGGTTGGGCTACACCTTC; CDR3 protein: CASSIQGAGLGYTF
D gene: TRBD1; J gene: TRBJ1-4; clone size: NA; V gene: TRBV18; CDR3 DNA: TGTGCCAGCTCAACTCAGACAGGGATTACGGAAAAACTGTTTTTT; CDR3 protein: CASSTQTGITEKLFF
D gene: TRBD1; J gene: TRBJ2-7; clone size: NA; V gene: TRBV6-5; CDR3 DNA: TGTGCCAGCAGACAAACCGGGACAGGGATCCACGAGCAGTACTTC; CDR3 protein: CASRQTGTGIHEQYF
D gene: TRBD1; J gene: TRBJ2-1; clone size: NA; V gene: TRBV7-3; CDR3 DNA: TGTGCCAGCAGCCGAGACAGGGGATTTGAGCAGTTCTTC; CDR3 protein: CASSRDRGFEQFF
D gene: NA; J gene: TRBJ1-3; clone size: NA; V gene: TRBV4-1; CDR3 DNA: TGCGCCAGCAGCCAAGAGGTGATAGGAAGGAGAAACACCATATATTTT; CDR3 protein: CASSQEVIGRRNTIYF
D gene: NA; J gene: TRBJ1-2; clone size: NA; V gene: TRBV5-1; CDR3 DNA: TGCGCCAGCAGCTCCCTAACAGGGACGGTTGGCTACACCTTC; CDR3 protein: CASSSLTGTVGYTF
D gene: NA; J gene: TRBJ1-2; clone size: NA; V gene: TRBV5-6; CDR3 DNA: TGTGCCAGCAGCCGGGATCAATTACGTGGCTACACCTTC; CDR3 protein: CASSRDQLRGYTF
D gene: NA; J gene: TRBJ1-2; clone size: NA; V gene: TRBV18; CDR3 DNA: TGTGCCAGCTCACCGGCGCTTAACTATGGCTACACCTTC; CDR3 protein: CASSPALNYGYTF
D gene: TRBD1; J gene: TRBJ1-4; clone size: NA; V gene: TRBV13; CDR3 DNA: TGTGCCAGCAGCTCGACAGGGCGTCGCGAAAAACTGTTTTTT; CDR3 protein: CASSSTGRREKLFF
D gene: NA; J gene: TRBJ2-7; clone size: few; V gene: TRBV7-8; CDR3 DNA: TGTGCCAGCAGCTTCAGATTAGCCCTCGCCCACGAGCAGTACTTC; CDR3 protein: CASSFRLALAHEQYF
D gene: TRBD1; J gene: TRBJ2-7; clone size: NA; V gene: TRBV2; CDR3 DNA: TGTGCCAGCAGTGAAAGGCCAGGGGGAATGTACGAGCAGTACTTC; CDR3 protein: CASSERPGGMYEQYF
D gene: NA; J gene: TRBJ2-4; clone size: once; V gene: TRBV6-1; CDR3 DNA: TGTGCCAGCAGTGAAGCGACTCAAAACATTCAGTACTTC; CDR3 protein: CASSEATQNIQYF
D gene: TRBD2; J gene: TRBJ2-1; clone size: NA; V gene: TRBV7-6; CDR3 DNA: TGTGCCAGCAGCTTAGTGGCGGGAGAGAGTGAGCAGTTCTTC; CDR3 protein: CASSLVAGESEQFF
D gene: NA; J gene: TRBJ2-6; clone size: NA; V gene: TRBV7-2; CDR3 DNA: TGTGCCAGCAGCTCGCAGGTATCTGGGGCCAACGTCCTGACTTTC; CDR3 protein: CASSSQVSGANVLTF
D gene: TRBD1; J gene: TRBJ1-1; clone size: NA; V gene: TRBV4-1; CDR3 DNA: TGCGCCAGCAGCCGGACAGGGAACACTGAAGCTTTCTTT; CDR3 protein: CASSRTGNTEAFF
D gene: NA; J gene: TRBJ1-2; clone size: NA; V gene: TRBV5-1; CDR3 DNA: TGCGCCAGCAGCTTTAGCCTCCAAGTAAACTATGGCTACACCTTC; CDR3 protein: CASSFSLQVNYGYTF
D gene: TRBD1; J gene: TRBJ1-2; clone size: few; V gene: TRBV29-1; CDR3 DNA: TGCAGCGTTGCACCGGGACAGACGCCTCCCGTTGGAAATGGCTACACCTTC; CDR3 protein: CSVAPGQTPPVGNGYTF
D gene: NA; J gene: TRBJ2-7; clone size: NA; V gene: TRBV6-5; CDR3 DNA: TGTGCCAGCACGTTGACAGGCCACGAGCAGTACTTC; CDR3 protein: CASTLTGHEQYF
D gene: NA; J gene: TRBJ2-5; clone size: NA; V gene: TRBV30; CDR3 DNA: TGTGCCTGGAGTCCGGCGGAGACCCAGTACTTC; CDR3 protein: CAWSPAETQYF